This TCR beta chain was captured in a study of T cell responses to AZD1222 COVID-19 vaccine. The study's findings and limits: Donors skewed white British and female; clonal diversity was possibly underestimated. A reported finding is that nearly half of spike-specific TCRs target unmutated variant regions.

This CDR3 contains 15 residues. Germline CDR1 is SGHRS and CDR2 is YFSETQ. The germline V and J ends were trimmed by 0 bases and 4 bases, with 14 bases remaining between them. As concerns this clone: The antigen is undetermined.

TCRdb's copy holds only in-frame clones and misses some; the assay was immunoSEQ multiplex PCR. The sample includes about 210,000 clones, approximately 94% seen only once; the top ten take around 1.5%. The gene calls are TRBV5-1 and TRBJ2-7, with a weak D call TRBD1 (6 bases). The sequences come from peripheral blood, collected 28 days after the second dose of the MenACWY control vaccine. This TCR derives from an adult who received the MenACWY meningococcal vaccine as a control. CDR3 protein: CASSLGQGKGYEQYF. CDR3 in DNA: TGCGCCAGCAGCTTGGGTCAGGGGAAAGGGTACGAGCAGTACTTC. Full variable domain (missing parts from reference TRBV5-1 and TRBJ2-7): KAGVTQTPRYLIKTRGQQVTLSCSPISGHRSVSWYQQTPGQGLQFLFEYFSETQRNKGNFPGRFSGRQFSNSRSEMNVSTLELGDSALYLCASSLGQGKGYEQYFGPGTRLTVT.